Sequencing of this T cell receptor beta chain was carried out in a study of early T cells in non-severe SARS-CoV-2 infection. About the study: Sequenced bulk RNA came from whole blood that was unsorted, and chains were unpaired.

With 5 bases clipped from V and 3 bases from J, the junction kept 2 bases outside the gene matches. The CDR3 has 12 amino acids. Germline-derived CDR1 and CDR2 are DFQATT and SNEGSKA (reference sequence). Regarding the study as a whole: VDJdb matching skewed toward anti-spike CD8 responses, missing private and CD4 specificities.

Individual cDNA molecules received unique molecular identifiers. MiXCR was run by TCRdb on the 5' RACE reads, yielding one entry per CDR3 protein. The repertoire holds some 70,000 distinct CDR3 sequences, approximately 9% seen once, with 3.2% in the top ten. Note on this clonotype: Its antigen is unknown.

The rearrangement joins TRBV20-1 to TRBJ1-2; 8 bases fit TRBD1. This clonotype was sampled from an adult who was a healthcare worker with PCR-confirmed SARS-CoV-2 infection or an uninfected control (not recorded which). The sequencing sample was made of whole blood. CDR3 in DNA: TGCAGTGCTCAACAGGGGGACTATGGCTACACCTTC. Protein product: CSAQQGDYGYTF.